Each of the 13 T cell receptor beta chains below was sequenced from the same sample in a study of cytomegalovirus exposure and HLA in healthy donors (dated by TCRdb to 2015 to 2018). Receptor amplification or capture employed the immunoSEQ multiplex PCR assay. A mixture of 60 forward primers for TCR Vbeta segments and 13 reverse primers for TCR Jbeta segments was used in the multiplex PCR. TCRdb took over this immuneACCESS table, retaining in-frame rearrangements with V and J assigned. Such tables are incomplete; in checked studies, under half of the missing clones stem from an unresolved V gene, and the remainder is unexplained. The sample table records over 130,000 clones; roughly 76% of these occur just once. The ten largest account for 1.2% of the sample. Sequencing used PBMCs. All receptors come from a female donor in good health and CMV-seronegative.

This chain's CDR3 is CASHSSDGGNEQFF. CDR3 DNA sequence: TGTGCCAGCCATTCCTCCGACGGGGGGAATGAGCAGTTCTTC. The gene calls are TRBV27 and TRBJ2-1, with TRBD2 matching 7 bases. Trimming took 8 bases from V and 7 from J; bases not matched to a gene: 11. CDR3 length: 14 amino acids. CDR1 and CDR2 (germline): MNHEY, SMNVEV (reference sequence).

The V and J genes are TRBV28 and TRBJ2-7; TRBD1 agrees at 7 bases. V dropped 7 bases and J dropped 4; count of bases not matched to a gene: 10. CDR1 MDHEN and CDR2 SYDVKM come from the germline V gene. This CDR3 has 14 amino acids. The chain's CDR3 is CASNPGQIAYEQYF. CDR3 bases: TGTGCCAGCAATCCGGGACAGATTGCTTACGAGCAGTACTTC.

This chain connects TRBV5-1 to TRBJ1-6; tentative D call: TRBD1 (5 bases). Between the trimmed V and J ends, which lost 4 bases and 7 bases, there was a span of 9 bases. Germline V lookup: CDR1 SGHRS, CDR2 YFSETQ. This CDR3 region has 13 residues. CDR3 sequence reads: CASSRGENSPLHF. The CDR3 region has the DNA TGCGCCAGCAGCAGGGGTGAGAATTCACCCCTCCACTTT.

The rearrangement uses TRBV5-1 and TRBJ2-2, with D perhaps matching TRBD1 (6 bases). Germline V lookup: CDR1 SGHRS, CDR2 YFSETQ. V was trimmed by 0 bases and J by 4 bases, leaving 13 bases between them. The CDR3 has 16 amino acids. DNA of the CDR3: TGCGCCAGCAGCTTGGAGGGCAGGGGAGTCACCGGGGAGCTGTTTTTT. Its translation is CASSLEGRGVTGELFF. The full variable domain, with the rest looked up from reference TRBV5-1 and TRBJ2-2, is KAGVTQTPRYLIKTRGQQVTLSCSPISGHRSVSWYQQTPGQGLQFLFEYFSETQRNKGNFPGRFSGRQFSNSRSEMNVSTLELGDSALYLCASSLEGRGVTGELFFGEGSRLTVL.

V usage is TRBV4-1 and J usage is TRBJ2-7; TRBD2 agrees at 9 bases. Germline V gives CDR1 MGHRA, CDR2 YSYEKL. V shed 1 base, J shed 0 bases, and the junction held 4 bases outside the gene matches. CDR3 size: 16 residues. The CDR3 loop reads CASSQGLAAVSYEQYF. The CDR3, as DNA: TGCGCCAGCAGCCAAGGACTAGCGGCTGTCTCCTACGAGCAGTACTTC.

This chain uses TRBV4-2 with TRBJ1-5, with TRBD1 identical over 8 bases. Germline CDR1 and CDR2: LGHNA and YNFKEQ. V lost 4 bases, J lost 7 bases, and 6 bases stayed unmatched. CDR3 size: 14 residues. The CDR3 reads CASSPGQGRQPQHF. The CDR3 DNA reads TGTGCCAGCAGCCCTGGACAGGGACGGCAGCCCCAGCATTTT.

The chain links TRBV10-3 to TRBJ1-1; TRBD1 is a possible D gene (5 bases). The length of the CDR3 is 15 residues. CDR1 and CDR2 from the germline V gene are ENHRY and SYGVKD. Trimming removed 0 bases at V and 5 bases at J, with 13 bases between. CDR3 residues: CAISESATGKTEAFF. The CDR3, as DNA: TGTGCCATCAGTGAGTCGGCCACAGGCAAAACTGAAGCTTTCTTT.

This chain links TRBV29-1 with TRBJ2-1; D may be TRBD1 (6 bases). CDR3 size: 15 residues. V shed 3 bases and J shed 5 bases, with 17 bases lying between them. CDR1 is SQVTM, CDR2 ANQGSEA, per germline. CDR3 sequence reads: CSVEPKGGLDNEQFF. For the CDR3, the DNA is TGCAGCGTTGAGCCAAAAGGGGGTTTAGACAATGAGCAGTTCTTC.

Notes on this clone: In the same sample, other DNA sequences code for this CDR3. The chain combines TRBV7-9 with TRBJ2-7, with D possibly TRBD2 on 5 matching bases. Trimming cost V 5 bases and J 4 bases, with 12 bases left between them. The CDR3 consists of 13 residues. Germline V gene data show CDR1 as SEHNR and CDR2 as FQNEAQ (reference sequence). CDR3 region: CASSPAGGYEQYF. In nucleotides, the CDR3 is TGTGCCAGCAGCCCTGCGGGCGGATACGAGCAGTACTTC.

The chain employs TRBV5-1 and TRBJ2-1; D ambiguous. The CDR3 runs 13 residues. The V gene lost 5 bases and the J gene lost 0 bases, with 6 bases spanning the gap. CDR1 and CDR2 (germline): SGHRS, YFSETQ. The CDR3 nucleotides read TGCGCCAGCAGAGAGAGCTCCTACAATGAGCAGTTCTTC. It yields the protein CASRESSYNEQFF.

This clone has just a few counts. The rearrangement links TRBV28 to TRBJ1-5, with unresolved D. In germline, CDR1 is MDHEN, CDR2 SYDVKM. The CDR3 length is 14 residues. Trimming pared 3 bases from V and 4 bases from J, leaving 10 bases between. CDR3 nucleotide sequence: TGTGCCAGCAGTTTGTCCACAGTGAATCAGCCCCAGCATTTT. Translating gives CASSLSTVNQPQHF.

This chain uses TRBV29-1 with TRBJ1-1; 10 positions match TRBD1. From germline, CDR1 is SQVTM and CDR2 ANQGSEA. Unmatched junction bases numbered 17, after V lost 7 bases and J lost 6 bases. The CDR3 is made up of 16 amino acids. The CDR3 DNA reads as TGCAGCGCCCTGGGCGCCCCGGGACAGGGGATCGCTGAAGCTTTCTTT. This gives the protein CSALGAPGQGIAEAFF.

The chain recombines TRBV19 with TRBJ2-7; 8 nucleotides match TRBD1. Germline V gives CDR1 LNHDA, CDR2 SQIVND (reference sequence). V lost 3 bases and J lost 4; bases outside the gene matches: 8. There are 15 residues in the CDR3. Written as DNA, the CDR3 is TGTGCCAGTAGTATCGGACAGGGAGGTAGTTACGAGCAGTACTTC. Amino acids: CASSIGQGGSYEQYF.